Included here is one TCR beta chain sequence, with context. TCRdb's table, derived via immunoSEQ multiplex PCR, lists solely in-frame clones and lacks some. The sample carries 85,000 to 90,000 clones, 70% to 90% recorded once. The record originates from a study of control samples from healthy donors and cancer patients. Germline lookup yields CDR1 MNHEY and CDR2 SMNVEV (reference sequence). The CDR3 runs 15 residues. Between the trimmed V and J ends, which lost 2 bases and 2 bases, there was a span of 13 bases. The sample taken for sequencing was blood. This TCR was recovered from a woman in her 40s in good health. The chain carries TRBV27 and TRBJ2-7; possibly TRBD1 for D (7 bases). CDR3 in DNA: TGTGCCAGCAGTTTAAAGGGAGGACAGGCCTACGAGCAGTACTTC. The encoded protein is CASSLKGGQAYEQYF.